Reported below is one T cell receptor beta chain. The antigen is unknown. This record comes from a study of T cell responses to AZD1222 COVID-19 vaccine. Study information: The study pooled second doses at about 4 or about 12 weeks. Broader study findings: In a largely white British group with more females than males, clonal diversity was possibly underestimated. It was only a handful of AZD1222 recipients who were seropositive at baseline.

TCRdb's copy holds only in-frame clones and misses some; the assay was immunoSEQ multiplex PCR. The table has 55,000 to 85,000 clones, roughly 89% seen once. The sample was peripheral blood, taken on day 0 of AZD1222 vaccination. The sequence came from an adult in good health.

DNA for the CDR3: TGTGCGACCTTATATCCGGCTGCTAGCACAGATACGCAGTATTTT. Residues: CATLYPAASTDTQYF. The J gene is TRBJ2-3, the V gene TRBV2; D gene uncertain. The CDR3 covers 15 residues. Germline CDR1 is SNHLY and CDR2 is FYNNEI.